This T cell receptor beta chain was recorded in a study of blood T cell repertoires in COVID-19. Study-level background: PBMCs, B-cell-depleted T cells, or T cells were the source of the cDNA or gDNA that made up the material.

J was trimmed by 0 bases and V by 3 bases; bases with no gene match: 0. This CDR3 comprises 15 residues. Looked up from germline, CDR1 is MNHEY and CDR2 is SMNVEV (reference sequence). Notes on this clone: The sample contains more than one DNA sequence encoding this CDR3.

The table came from immunoSEQ multiplex PCR; TCRdb's copy has only in-frame clones and leaves some out. The sample shows about 270,000 clones, 80% to 90% of them seen only once. The sample taken for sequencing was peripheral blood. This chain uses TRBV27 with TRBJ2-1; 9 nucleotides line up with TRBD2. The receptor's source is a man older than 75 with acute or convalescent COVID-19. The CDR3 DNA is TGTGCCAGCAGTTTTAGCGGGAGCTCCTACAATGAGCAGTTCTTC. This translates into CASSFSGSSYNEQFF.